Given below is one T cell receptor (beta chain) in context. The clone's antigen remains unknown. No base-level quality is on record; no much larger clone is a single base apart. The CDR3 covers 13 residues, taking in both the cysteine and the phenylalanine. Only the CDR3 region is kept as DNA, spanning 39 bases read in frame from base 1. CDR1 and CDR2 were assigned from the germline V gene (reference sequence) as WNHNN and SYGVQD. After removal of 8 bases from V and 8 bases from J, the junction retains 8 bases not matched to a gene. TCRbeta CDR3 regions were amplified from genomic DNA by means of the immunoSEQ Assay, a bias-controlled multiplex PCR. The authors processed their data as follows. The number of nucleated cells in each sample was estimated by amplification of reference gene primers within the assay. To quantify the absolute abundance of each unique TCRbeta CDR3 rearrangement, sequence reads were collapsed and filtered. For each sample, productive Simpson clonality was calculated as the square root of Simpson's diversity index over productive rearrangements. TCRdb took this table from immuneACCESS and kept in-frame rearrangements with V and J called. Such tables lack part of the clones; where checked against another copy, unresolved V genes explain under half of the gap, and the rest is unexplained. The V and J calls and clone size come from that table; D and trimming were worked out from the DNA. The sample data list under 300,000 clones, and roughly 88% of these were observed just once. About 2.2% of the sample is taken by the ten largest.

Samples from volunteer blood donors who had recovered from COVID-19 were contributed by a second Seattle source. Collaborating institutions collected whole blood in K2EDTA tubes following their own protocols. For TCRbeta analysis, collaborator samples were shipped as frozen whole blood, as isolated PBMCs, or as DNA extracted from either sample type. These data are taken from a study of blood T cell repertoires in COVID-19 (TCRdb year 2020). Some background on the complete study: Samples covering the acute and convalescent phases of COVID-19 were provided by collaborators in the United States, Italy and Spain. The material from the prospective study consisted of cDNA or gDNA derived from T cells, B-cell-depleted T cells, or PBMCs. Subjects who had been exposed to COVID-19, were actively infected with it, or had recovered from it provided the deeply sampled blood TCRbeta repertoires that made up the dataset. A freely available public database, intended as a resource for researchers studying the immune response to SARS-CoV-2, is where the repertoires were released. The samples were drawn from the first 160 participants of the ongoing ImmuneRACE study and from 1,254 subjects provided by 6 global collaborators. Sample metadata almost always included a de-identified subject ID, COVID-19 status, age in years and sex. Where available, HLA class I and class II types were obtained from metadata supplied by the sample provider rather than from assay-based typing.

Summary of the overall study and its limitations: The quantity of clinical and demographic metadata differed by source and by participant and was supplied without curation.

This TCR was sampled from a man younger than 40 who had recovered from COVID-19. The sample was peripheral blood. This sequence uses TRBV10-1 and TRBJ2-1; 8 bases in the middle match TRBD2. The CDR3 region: CASGRGAWDEQFF. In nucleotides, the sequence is TGCGCCAGCGGGCGGGGGGCGTGGGATGAGCAGTTCTTC.